This is a list of T cell receptor beta chains from one sample in a study of shared clonotypes between healthy human individuals. Assay used: immunoSEQ multiplex PCR; TCRdb lists only in-frame clones, some missing. In the table there are 630,000 or so clones, 95% to 98% of which are singletons. The source material was naive CD8+ T cells sorted from blood. The receptors stem from a young man in good health. CDR3s include the opening cysteine and the closing phenylalanine or tryptophan. The D gene is left open where the match is weak. Part of the rows lack a size; the others show once, few, many or a class for expanded clones.

clone_size,d_call,j_call,v_call,cdr3_length,cdr3_aa,cdr3_nt
-,-,TRBJ2-3,TRBV27,14,CASSLGGGAGTQYF,TGTGCCAGCAGTTTAGGAGGGGGCGCGGGAACGCAGTATTTT
once,-,TRBJ1-2,TRBV4-1,14,CASSQGPFAYGYTF,TGCGCCAGCAGCCAAGGGCCGTTTGCTTATGGCTACACCTTC
-,-,TRBJ2-1,TRBV7-9,13,CASSLSTSDEQFF,TGTGCCAGCAGCTTAAGTACTAGTGATGAGCAGTTCTTC
-,-,TRBJ2-1,TRBV9,14,CASTLVDGVGEQFF,TGTGCCAGCACCCTAGTCGATGGTGTGGGTGAGCAGTTCTTC
-,TRBD1,TRBJ2-7,TRBV28,13,CASGGQGYYEQYF,TGTGCCAGCGGGGGACAGGGATACTACGAGCAGTACTTC
-,-,TRBJ2-7,TRBV4-3,17,CASSPSGGVSGFYEQYF,TGCGCCAGCAGCCCAAGCGGAGGGGTCTCCGGGTTTTACGAGCAGTACTTC
-,-,TRBJ1-1,TRBV30,12,CACGQMNTEAFF,TGTGCCTGTGGACAGATGAACACTGAAGCTTTCTTT
-,TRBD1,TRBJ2-7,TRBV7-9,15,CASSSSDRGLYEQYF,TGTGCCAGCAGCTCTTCGGACAGGGGATTATACGAGCAGTACTTC
-,-,TRBJ2-7,TRBV7-9,15,CASRGDLHGTYEQYF,TGTGCCAGCAGGGGTGATCTCCACGGAACCTACGAGCAGTACTTC
-,TRBD1,TRBJ2-3,TRBV5-1,17,CASSLFLRDRESDTQYF,TGCGCCAGCAGCTTGTTCCTTCGAGACAGGGAATCAGATACGCAGTATTTT
-,-,TRBJ1-2,TRBV28,15,CASSPIELGNYGYTF,TGTGCCAGCAGTCCCATTGAACTGGGCAACTATGGCTACACCTTC
-,-,TRBJ1-1,TRBV7-9,15,CATLPQGSMNTEAFF,TGTGCCACCCTGCCCCAGGGTAGCATGAACACTGAAGCTTTCTTT
-,-,TRBJ2-3,TRBV7-6,12,CASSIATDTQYF,TGTGCCAGCAGCATAGCAACAGATACGCAGTATTTT
-,TRBD1,TRBJ2-1,TRBV13,15,CASSSRDRARFEQFF,TGTGCCAGCAGCTCCCGGGACAGGGCACGGTTTGAGCAGTTCTTC
-,-,TRBJ2-1,TRBV7-6,14,CASSSGGIYNEQFF,TGTGCCAGCAGCTCCGGCGGGATCTACAATGAGCAGTTCTTC
-,-,TRBJ2-1,TRBV5-3,15,CARSPRTARGNEQFF,TGTGCCAGAAGCCCGCGGACAGCGCGGGGGAATGAGCAGTTCTTC
-,TRBD1,TRBJ2-7,TRBV2,18,CASSELPNAGTGNHEQYF,TGTGCCAGCAGTGAACTTCCAAATGCAGGGACAGGGAACCACGAGCAGTACTTC
-,TRBD2,TRBJ2-5,TRBV29-1,13,CSVQLAVQETQYF,TGCAGCGTTCAACTAGCGGTACAAGAGACCCAGTACTTC
-,TRBD1,TRBJ2-7,TRBV28,15,CASSISGTGVYEQYF,TGTGCCAGCAGTATATCCGGGACAGGGGTGTACGAGCAGTACTTC
-,-,TRBJ2-7,TRBV10-2,17,CASSDPLRRGAVYEQYF,TGCGCCAGCAGTGACCCCCTTCGTCGGGGGGCGGTCTACGAGCAGTACTTC
-,-,TRBJ2-7,TRBV19,14,CASSMGSSRYEQYF,TGTGCCAGTAGTATGGGTAGCTCTCGCTACGAGCAGTACTTC
-,-,TRBJ1-2,TRBV28,13,CASSPARRRGYTF,TGTGCCAGCAGTCCGGCCCGACGTAGGGGCTACACCTTC
-,TRBD1,TRBJ2-7,TRBV7-9,15,CASSQTGGAIDEQYF,TGTGCCAGCAGCCAAACAGGGGGCGCGATCGACGAGCAGTACTTC
once,-,TRBJ2-5,TRBV7-9,12,CASSRDSQIQYF,TGTGCCAGCAGCAGGGACTCCCAGATCCAGTACTTC
-,-,TRBJ1-5,TRBV28,15,CASDRGMHSNQPQHF,TGTGCCAGCGATCGCGGAATGCATAGCAATCAGCCCCAGCATTTT
few,TRBD2,TRBJ2-2,TRBV14,15,CASSAGPGGTGELFF,TGTGCCAGCAGCGCGGGCCCGGGGGGCACCGGGGAGCTGTTTTTT
-,TRBD1,TRBJ2-5,TRBV5-6,15,CASSLVGGGGATQYF,TGTGCCAGCAGCTTGGTAGGGGGCGGAGGCGCGACCCAGTACTTC
-,-,TRBJ2-7,TRBV7-9,13,CASSSPPWHEQYF,TGTGCCAGCAGCTCCCCCCCGTGGCACGAGCAGTACTTC
-,TRBD1,TRBJ2-1,TRBV5-1,17,CASSSGQARGLYNEQFF,TGCGCCAGCAGCTCTGGACAGGCAAGGGGGCTCTACAATGAGCAGTTCTTC
-,TRBD2,TRBJ2-1,TRBV12-5,14,CASGQAGGPGEQFF,TGTGCTAGTGGGCAAGCGGGAGGGCCGGGGGAGCAGTTCTTC
-,-,TRBJ2-5,TRBV27,14,CASSSVGRQETQYF,TGTGCCAGCAGTTCTGTCGGCAGACAAGAGACCCAGTACTTC
-,TRBD1,TRBJ2-1,TRBV7-9,15,CASSLVGQGDGEQFF,TGTGCCAGCAGCTTAGTTGGACAGGGAGATGGTGAGCAGTTCTTC
-,TRBD1,TRBJ2-2,TRBV9,13,CASRERQGTELFF,TGTGCCAGCAGAGAGAGACAGGGTACGGAGCTGTTTTTT
-,TRBD1,TRBJ1-2,TRBV19,17,CASSSGQVPANNYGYTF,TGTGCCAGTAGCAGTGGACAGGTCCCAGCAAATAACTATGGCTACACCTTC
-,-,TRBJ2-7,TRBV5-1,14,CASSFFQGPYEQYF,TGCGCCAGCAGCTTTTTTCAGGGTCCGTACGAGCAGTACTTC
-,TRBD2,TRBJ2-7,TRBV15,16,CATSRGMGLAGYEQYF,TGTGCCACCAGCAGAGGGATGGGACTAGCGGGCTACGAGCAGTACTTC
-,TRBD1,TRBJ2-7,TRBV5-6,11,CASSWTGEQYF,TGTGCCAGCAGCTGGACAGGGGAGCAGTACTTC
-,-,TRBJ2-3,TRBV10-2,16,CASSQTGRGVTDTQYF,TGCGCCAGCAGCCAAACAGGGAGGGGTGTCACAGATACGCAGTATTTT
-,-,TRBJ1-1,TRBV12-5,14,CASGLAPGNTEAFF,TGTGCTAGTGGTTTGGCTCCTGGGAACACTGAAGCTTTCTTT
-,-,TRBJ2-7,TRBV2,17,CASRLLAAPDSSYEQYF,TGTGCCAGCAGACTCCTAGCTGCTCCAGATAGCTCCTACGAGCAGTACTTC
-,-,TRBJ2-1,TRBV27,14,CASSFGGARVEQFF,TGTGCCAGCAGTTTTGGGGGTGCGAGGGTTGAGCAGTTCTTC
-,-,TRBJ1-2,TRBV6-5,14,CASSYGRDPYGYTF,TGTGCCAGCAGTTACGGCAGGGACCCCTATGGCTACACCTTC
-,-,TRBJ1-2,TRBV27,12,CASSLGSYGYTF,TGTGCCAGCAGTTTAGGTAGCTATGGCTACACCTTC
-,TRBD2,TRBJ2-1,TRBV4-2,15,CASSQYKAGDFEQFF,TGTGCCAGCAGCCAATATAAGGCGGGAGACTTTGAGCAGTTCTTC
-,-,TRBJ2-2,TRBV6-4,16,CASSELASENTGELFF,TGTGCCAGCAGTGAACTCGCTAGCGAGAACACCGGGGAGCTGTTTTTT
-,-,TRBJ1-1,TRBV10-3,16,CAISEGVMGSYTEAFF,TGTGCCATCAGTGAGGGGGTGATGGGGTCATACACTGAAGCTTTCTTT
-,-,TRBJ2-7,TRBV15,19,CATSREVERGDSVPYEQYF,TGTGCCACCAGCAGAGAGGTGGAGAGGGGCGACTCGGTACCCTACGAGCAGTACTTC